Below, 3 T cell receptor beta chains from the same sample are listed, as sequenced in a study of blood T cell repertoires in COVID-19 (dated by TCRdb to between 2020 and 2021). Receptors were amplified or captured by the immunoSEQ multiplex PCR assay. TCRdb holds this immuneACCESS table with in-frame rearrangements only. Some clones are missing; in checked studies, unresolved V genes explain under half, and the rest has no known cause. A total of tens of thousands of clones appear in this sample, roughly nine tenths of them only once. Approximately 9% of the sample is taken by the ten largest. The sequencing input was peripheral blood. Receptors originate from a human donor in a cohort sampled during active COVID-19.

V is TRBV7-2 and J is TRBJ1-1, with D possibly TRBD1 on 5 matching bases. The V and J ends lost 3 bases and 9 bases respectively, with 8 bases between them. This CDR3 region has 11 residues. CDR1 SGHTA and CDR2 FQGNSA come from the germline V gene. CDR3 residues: CASSFTGKAFF. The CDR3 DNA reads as TGTGCCAGCAGCTTTACAGGTAAAGCTTTCTTT.

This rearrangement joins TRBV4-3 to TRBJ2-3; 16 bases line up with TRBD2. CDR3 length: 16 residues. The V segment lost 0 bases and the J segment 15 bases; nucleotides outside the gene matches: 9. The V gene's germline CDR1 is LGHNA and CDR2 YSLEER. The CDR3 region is CASSQDGGLAGGTLYF. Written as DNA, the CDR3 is TGCGCCAGCAGCCAAGATGGGGGACTAGCGGGAGGGACGCTTTATTTT.

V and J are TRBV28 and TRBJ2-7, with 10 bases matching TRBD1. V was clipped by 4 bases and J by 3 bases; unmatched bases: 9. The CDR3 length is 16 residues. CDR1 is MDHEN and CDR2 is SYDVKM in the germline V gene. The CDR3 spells CASSSHSGTGDYEQYF. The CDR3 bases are TGTGCCAGCAGTTCCCATAGCGGGACAGGGGACTACGAGCAGTACTTC.